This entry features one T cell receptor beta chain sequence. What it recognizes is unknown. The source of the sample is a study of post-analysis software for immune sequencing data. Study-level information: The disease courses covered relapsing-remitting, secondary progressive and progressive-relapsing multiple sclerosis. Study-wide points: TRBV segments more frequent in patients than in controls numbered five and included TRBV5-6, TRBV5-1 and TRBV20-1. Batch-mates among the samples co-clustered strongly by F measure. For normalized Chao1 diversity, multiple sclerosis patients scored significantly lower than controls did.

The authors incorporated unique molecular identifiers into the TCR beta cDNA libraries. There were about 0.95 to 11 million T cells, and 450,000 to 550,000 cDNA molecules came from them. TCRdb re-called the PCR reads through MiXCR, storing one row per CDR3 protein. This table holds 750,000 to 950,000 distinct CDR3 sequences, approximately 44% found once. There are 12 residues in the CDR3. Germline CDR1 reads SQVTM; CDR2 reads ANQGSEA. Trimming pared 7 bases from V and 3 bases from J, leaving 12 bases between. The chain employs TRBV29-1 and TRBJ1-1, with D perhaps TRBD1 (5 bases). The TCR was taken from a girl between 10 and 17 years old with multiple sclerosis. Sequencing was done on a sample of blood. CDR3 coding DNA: TGCAGCGCAGGGTTGTTAGACACTGAAGCTTTCTTT. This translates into CSAGLLDTEAFF. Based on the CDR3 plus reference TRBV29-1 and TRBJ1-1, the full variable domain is SAVISQKPSRDICQRGTSLTIQCQVDSQVTMMFWYRQQPGQSLTLIATANQGSEATYESGFVIDKFPISRPNLTFSTLTVSNMSPEDSSIYLCSAGLLDTEAFFGQGTRLTVV.